This T cell receptor beta chain was observed in a study of blood T cell repertoires in COVID-19. On the study more broadly: COVID-19 samples from acute and convalescent phases originated in the United States, Italy and Spain. Sample material is recorded as cDNA or gDNA derived from T cells, B-cell-depleted T cells, or PBMCs.

This clone was observed a single time. As processed by the authors: Counts of nucleated cells, estimated from reference gene primer amplification, were obtained. Sequenced by immunoSEQ multiplex PCR; TCRdb stores in-frame clones only, minus some. V, J and clone size were drawn from that table, and D and trimming were deduced from the DNA. The repertoire includes 65,000 to 90,000 clones, about nine tenths of them detected once, and 2.5% to 3.5% sits in the top ten. This clonotype originated in a woman aged 50 to 65 with active or convalescent COVID-19. Sequencing was performed on peripheral blood.

The CDR3 sequence: CASSRVTGKNTEAFF. The CDR3 region has the DNA TGTGCCAGCAGCCGAGTGACAGGGAAGAACACTGAAGCTTTCTTT. The J gene is TRBJ1-1, the V gene TRBV3-1 (or the pseudogene TRBV3-2), with 7 bases that match TRBD1. Germline-derived CDR1 and CDR2 are LGHDT and YNNKEL (reference sequence). The J segment lost 1 base and the V segment lost 4 bases, leaving 6 bases of the junction unmatched. The CDR3 sequence is 15 residues long.